This section outlines one T cell receptor beta chain sequence together with its context. Its antigen is still unknown. Nothing much larger sits one base from this clone, and base qualities are not available. From each donor, a single peripheral blood sample of 95 to 150 mL on average was drawn into heparinised tubes. A BD FACSAria II was used to sort naive, central memory, regulatory and stem cell-like memory CD4+ T cells with a panel that included CD45RO, CCR7, CD25, CD127, CD95 and CD27. Every sorted population had a purity above 95%. PBMCs were isolated immediately by Lymphoprep density gradient centrifugation and stained directly without culture. So that batch effects would be minimized, each experiment stained and sorted samples in pairs, pairing one healthy donor with one patient. The High Capacity cDNA Reverse Transcription Kit was used to reverse transcribe all of the isolated RNA, meaning that expressed TCRB transcripts were what got sequenced. Deep immunoSEQ sequencing was performed on naive, central memory and regulatory T cell samples, with an average of about 4 million total reads per sample. After sorted cells were lysed in RLT buffer, RNA was extracted with DNase-treated RNeasy Micro or Mini kits, with the choice depending on cell number. To prevent cross-contamination, every cell subset was processed on its own, while patient and healthy donor samples were processed together. The immunoSEQ multiplex PCR was used to amplify TCRB sequences from cDNA, yielding 87-bp fragments that span the CDR3 region. Amplicons were sequenced on the Illumina HiSeq platform. As for the authors' bioinformatics: PCR bias was computationally corrected using synthetic template baselines, reads within Hamming distance 2 were collapsed, and singletons that could not be merged were discarded. Reads were aligned against IMGT so that V, D and J genes, CDR3 length and insertions or deletions at six rearrangement sites could be assigned. Within each subset, clonotype counts were normalized to the number of sorted cells before true diversity and Gini coefficients were calculated with the tcR R package. The overlap coefficient, calculated on TCRB nucleotide sequences, was used to measure repertoire sharing. The clones in this table, taken by TCRdb from immuneACCESS, are in-frame only. Not every clone is retained; where verified, under half of the shortfall comes from an unresolved V gene, and the cause of the rest is unknown. That table gives V, J and clone size, and the DNA gave D and trimming. The sample contains approximately 37,000 clones, roughly 64% of them found a single time. The ten most abundant clones make up 2% to 2.5% of the sample.

The germline V gene (reference sequence) supplies CDR1 MNHEY and CDR2 SMNVEV. The germline ends are 6 bases apart after V is trimmed by 4 bases and J by 0 bases. From its cysteine to its phenylalanine, the CDR3 spans 13 amino acids. The kept DNA is CDR3 alone, 39 bases in frame from the first base. The data are from a study of beta chain features in type 1 diabetes (dated by TCRdb to between 2017 and 2018). Regarding the study in general: No differences in mean age, gender distribution, total cell number or subset yield were found between patients and healthy donors. A total of 90 million to 140 million sorted cells were examined across all samples, and RNA yield correlated strongly with the number of cells per subset. The study compared TCRB repertoires of sorted circulating CD4+ T cell subsets between recently diagnosed type 1 diabetes patients and matched healthy donors. Regulatory and stem cell-like memory subsets were isolated from only 8 patients and 8 healthy donors, whereas naive and central memory subsets came from all 28 donors. Overall study results and their limits: Patients with type 1 diabetes made fewer insertions and deleted more nucleotides at VDJ recombination sites, implying thymic rearrangement abnormalities. Because the HLA sub-analyses included only small numbers of individuals, any influence of HLA type on TCRB rearrangement was left unresolved. In all four CD4+ subsets, TCRB CDR3 length was moderately but significantly shorter in type 1 diabetes patients. PCR might favor shorter templates, but patient and control samples were amplified and corrected together, so any skew would affect both groups equally. Naive, central memory and regulatory TCRB repertoires appeared to be more similar among patients than among healthy donors. Because cDNA rather than genomic DNA was sequenced, highly expressing activated cells could have been over-represented, although no difference in activation and CD3 levels was found between groups.

The clonotype originates from a woman younger than 45 in good health. Sequencing was performed on Tregs from blood. The sample's cell subset or site label is to be understood as: regulatory CD4+ T cells. The V and J segments used are TRBV27 and TRBJ2-5, with the identity of the D gene unclear. At the DNA level, the sequence is TGTGCCAGCAGTTACTCGTACCAAGAGACCCAGTACTTC. Translated, it reads CASSYSYQETQYF.